This is a list of T cell receptor beta chains from one sample in a study of OX40 agonist ivuxolimab in advanced cancers. Generated by immunoSEQ multiplex PCR, the TCRdb table keeps only in-frame clones and is missing some. The sample records about 89,000 clones, around nine tenths being singletons. The material sequenced was CD4+ or CD8+ T cells sorted from blood, taken in a trial of the OX40 agonist ivuxolimab. All receptors come from an adult with an advanced solid tumor such as melanoma, head and neck, liver or kidney cancer. Both conserved end residues are part of each CDR3. D genes are given only for firm matches. Clone size appears in some rows only: once, few, many, or a class for an expanded clone.

d_gene	abundance	v_gene	j_gene	CDR3nt	CDR3aa
.	.	TRBV5-1	TRBJ2-5	TGCGCCAGCAGCCGTGCTGTAGGCCAAGAGACCCAGTACTTC	CASSRAVGQETQYF
.	.	TRBV19	TRBJ1-1	TGTGCCACCTTATTGACCGGGACATTGAACACTGAAGCTTTCTTT	CATLLTGTLNTEAFF
TRBD2	.	TRBV5-5	TRBJ2-1	TGTGCCAGCAGCCTTGGGACTAGCGGGGGGAGGCAGTTCTTC	CASSLGTSGGRQFF
.	.	TRBV25-1	TRBJ1-6	TGTGCCAGCAGTGATCTCCGGGACAACTTGGGTTCACCCCTCCACTTT	CASSDLRDNLGSPLHF
TRBD1	.	TRBV7-9	TRBJ1-4	TGTGCCAGCAGCCTAGACAGGGAAACTAATGAAAAACTGTTTTTT	CASSLDRETNEKLFF
.	once	TRBV5-1	TRBJ2-5	TGCGCCAGCAGCTTGGCCACCGGGGGCGAGACCCAGTACTTC	CASSLATGGETQYF
.	.	TRBV5-1	TRBJ1-2	TGCGCCAGCAGCCCCAACAGGGATAGCTATGGCTACACCTTC	CASSPNRDSYGYTF
.	few	TRBV10-2	TRBJ1-1	TGCGCCAGCAGTGGGCCAGGGGAGGCCACTGAAGCTTTCTTT	CASSGPGEATEAFF
.	.	TRBV27	TRBJ2-2	TGTGCCAGCAGAAAGGATCGGGGGAGCACCGGGGAGCTGTTTTTT	CASRKDRGSTGELFF
.	.	TRBV5-1	TRBJ2-3	TGCGCCAGCAGCTTGGTGGACGCCTGGGATACGCAGTATTTT	CASSLVDAWDTQYF
.	once	TRBV29-1	TRBJ1-1	TGCAGCGTTGAAAACCCATATGGGGAGACTGAAGCTTTCTTT	CSVENPYGETEAFF
TRBD1	few	TRBV28	TRBJ1-1	TGTGCCAGCAGTTGGGACAGTTTAAACACTGAAGCTTTCTTT	CASSWDSLNTEAFF
.	once	TRBV5-4	TRBJ2-5	TGTGCCAGCAGCTTGGTTGGGTACCAAGAGACCCAGTACTTC	CASSLVGYQETQYF
.	once	TRBV10-3	TRBJ1-1	TGTGCCATCAGGGGAGGCACTGAAGCTTTCTTT	CAIRGGTEAFF
.	.	TRBV11-2	TRBJ1-3	TGTGCCAGCAGCTCCCTCCGAAGGGACTTAGGAAACACCATATATTTT	CASSSLRRDLGNTIYF
TRBD1	.	TRBV6-1	TRBJ2-7	TGTGCCAGCAGCGCTGGGACAGTTAGCTCCTACGAGCAGTACTTC	CASSAGTVSSYEQYF
.	.	TRBV9	TRBJ1-1	TGTGCCAGCAGCGTAGTTTCCGGGACTGAAGCTTTCTTT	CASSVVSGTEAFF
TRBD2	.	TRBV11-1	TRBJ2-1	TGTGCCAGCAGCACCCCGGGGGGGCTATCGTTCGAGCAGTTCTTC	CASSTPGGLSFEQFF
TRBD2	few	TRBV4-3	TRBJ2-1	TGCGCCAGCAGCCAAGGTGGTCGGTGGGTAGCGGGGGGCAAAGGGGAGCAGTTCTTC	CASSQGGRWVAGGKGEQFF
.	.	TRBV19	TRBJ1-6	TGTGCCAGCGGAGTTCGACAGGACGCATGGAATTCACCCCTCCACTTT	CASGVRQDAWNSPLHF
TRBD1	once	TRBV5-1	TRBJ2-2	TGCGCCAGCAGCCTAACTGACAGGGGGATGTATGACGGGGAGCTGTTTTTT	CASSLTDRGMYDGELFF
.	.	TRBV29-1	TRBJ1-1	TGCAGCGTTCAACAGGCGATGAACACTGAAGCTTTCTTT	CSVQQAMNTEAFF
.	.	TRBV6-5	TRBJ2-2	TGTGCCAGCAGTTACTCCGCGAACAGGGACGGGGAGCTGTTTTTT	CASSYSANRDGELFF
TRBD2	.	TRBV7-2	TRBJ2-7	TGTGCCAGCAGCTTACTAGCGGGGGGGCTAAGCGAGCAGTACTTC	CASSLLAGGLSEQYF
TRBD1	few	TRBV7-7	TRBJ2-7	TGTGCCAGCGGAAGGGACAGGGACGGCGAGCAGTACTTC	CASGRDRDGEQYF
TRBD2	.	TRBV30	TRBJ2-7	TGTGCCTGTAGACTAGCGGGTACCTACGAGCAGTACTTC	CACRLAGTYEQYF
.	.	TRBV19	TRBJ1-1	TGTGCCAGTACCAATTCGGGGGGAGAGAACACTGAAGCTTTCTTT	CASTNSGGENTEAFF
.	.	TRBV7-2	TRBJ1-5	TGTGCCAGCAGCTTATGGCGGGATCAGCCCCAGCATTTT	CASSLWRDQPQHF
.	.	TRBV19	TRBJ2-1	TGTGCCAGTAGTTTCGAGGGGGTGGATGAGCAGTTCTTC	CASSFEGVDEQFF
.	.	TRBV6-1	TRBJ1-2	TGTGCCAGCCTCCGAAGGGGGGCAGTTGATGGCTACACCTTC	CASLRRGAVDGYTF
TRBD1	.	TRBV7-9	TRBJ2-7	TGTGCCAGCAGCCGGGCAGACAGGGGCTACGAGCAGTACTTC	CASSRADRGYEQYF
TRBD1	.	TRBV7-9	TRBJ1-2	TGTGCCAGCAGCTTAGTGGGGACAGGTTATGGCTACACCTTC	CASSLVGTGYGYTF
.	.	TRBV2	TRBJ1-5	TGTGCCAGCGGTGGGCCAGGGAAAAATCAGCCCCAGCATTTT	CASGGPGKNQPQHF
TRBD1	.	TRBV6-5	TRBJ1-2	TGTGCCAGCAATCACAGGGGGCGCGACTATGGCTACACCTTC	CASNHRGRDYGYTF
TRBD1	once	TRBV5-4	TRBJ1-6	TGTGCCAGCAGCTTGGGGGGACAGGGGCGTTCACCCCTCCACTTT	CASSLGGQGRSPLHF
.	.	TRBV6-4	TRBJ2-3	TGTGCCAGCAGAGGTACGCAGTATTTT	CASRGTQYF
.	.	TRBV2	TRBJ2-2	TGTGCCAGCAGCGCCAGAGCCACCGGGGAGCTGTTTTTT	CASSARATGELFF
.	.	TRBV6-1	TRBJ1-5	TGTGCCAGCAGTGTTCAGGGAAATCAGCCCCAGCATTTT	CASSVQGNQPQHF
TRBD1	.	TRBV19	TRBJ1-5	TGTGCCAGTACCCATAGCGGAGGGGGCCATCAGCCCCAGCATTTT	CASTHSGGGHQPQHF
.	once	TRBV14	TRBJ2-3	TGTGCCAGCAGCCAAAGCCGACAGAGGACAGATACGCAGTATTTT	CASSQSRQRTDTQYF